This T cell receptor (beta chain) was found in a study of T cell changes during pregnancy in multiple sclerosis. Repertoires were generated with immunoSEQ multiplex PCR, while TCRdb's copy carries only in-frame clones and drops some. The sample holds some 29,000 clones, about 90% seen once. V was pared by 5 bases and J by 5 bases, with 12 bases of the junction left unmatched. CDR3 length: 16 residues. The germline V gene encodes CDR1 MGHDK and CDR2 SYGVNS. The chain couples TRBV25-1 to TRBJ2-1; TRBD2 matches at 7 bases. The sequenced sample was CD8+ T cells from peripheral blood mononuclear cells, obtained before pregnancy. The TCR was taken from a female donor with multiple sclerosis, enrolled in a pregnancy study. The CDR3 protein is CASSFTRDYNNNEQFF. The CDR3 DNA follows: TGTGCCAGCAGTTTCACCCGGGACTATAACAACAATGAGCAGTTCTTC.